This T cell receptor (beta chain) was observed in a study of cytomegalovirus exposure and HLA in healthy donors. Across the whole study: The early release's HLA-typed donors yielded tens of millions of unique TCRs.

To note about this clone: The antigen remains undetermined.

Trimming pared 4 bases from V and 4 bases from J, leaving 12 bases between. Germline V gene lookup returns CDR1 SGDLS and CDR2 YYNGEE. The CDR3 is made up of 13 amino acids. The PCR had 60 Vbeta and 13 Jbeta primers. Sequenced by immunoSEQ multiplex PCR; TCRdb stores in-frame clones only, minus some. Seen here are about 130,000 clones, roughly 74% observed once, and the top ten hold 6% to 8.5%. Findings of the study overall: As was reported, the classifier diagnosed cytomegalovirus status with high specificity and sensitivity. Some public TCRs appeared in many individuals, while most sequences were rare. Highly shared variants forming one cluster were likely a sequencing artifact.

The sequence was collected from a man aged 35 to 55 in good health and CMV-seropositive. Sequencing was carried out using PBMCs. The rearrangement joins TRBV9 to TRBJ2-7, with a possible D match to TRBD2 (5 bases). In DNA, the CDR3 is TGTGCCAGCAGCTCCGCACGAGGGTACGAGCAGTACTTC. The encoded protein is CASSSARGYEQYF.